A single sample is the source of the 22 T cell receptor beta chains below, sequenced in a study of blood T cell repertoires in COVID-19. The method was immunoSEQ multiplex PCR; TCRdb's version includes in-frame clones alone and lacks a portion of them. Here the sample spans a few hundred thousand clones, around 89% being singletons. What was sequenced was peripheral blood. These receptors were obtained from a woman aged 60-70 years with acute or convalescent COVID-19.

This clone came up once. This chain links TRBV4-3 with TRBJ2-1; TRBD2 matches at 7 bases. This CDR3 spans 15 amino acids. J was trimmed by 6 bases and V by 4 bases; bases with no gene match: 9. Looked up from germline, CDR1 is LGHNA and CDR2 is YSLEER. The CDR3: CASSPRLASFNEQFF. CDR3 sequence (DNA): TGCGCCAGCAGCCCTCGACTAGCTTCATTCAATGAGCAGTTCTTC.

This rearrangement joins TRBV7-9 to TRBJ2-7, with TRBD2 matching over 10 bases. Germline V gene lookup returns CDR1 SEHNR and CDR2 FQNEAQ (reference sequence). This CDR3 has 15 residues. The junction had 1 base not matched to a gene; V was cut back by 1 base and J by 1 base. The CDR3 region has the DNA TGTGCCAGCAGCTTAGATAGCGGGGGGTCCTACGAGCAGTACTTC. The encoded protein is CASSLDSGGSYEQYF.

The sample holds one count of this clone. Other DNA sequences in the sample encode the same CDR3. The V call is TRBV29-1, the J call TRBJ1-1, with 7 bases fitting TRBD1. Germline trimming cut 7 bases from V and 0 bases from J; bases unmatched to any gene: 5. Germline CDR1 is SQVTM and CDR2 is ANQGSEA. This CDR3 has 13 amino acids. DNA of the CDR3: TGCAGCGCTGGGACAGCCATGAACACTGAAGCTTTCTTT. This encodes CSAGTAMNTEAFF.

V usage is TRBV7-2 and J usage is TRBJ2-3; D may be TRBD1 (6 bases). V lost 7 bases to trimming and J lost 2 bases, with 13 bases between them. The CDR3 runs to 14 residues. CDR1 and CDR2 (germline): SGHTA, FQGNSA. The CDR3 nucleotides are TGTGCCAGCACTCCCGGGACAAACACAGATACGCAGTATTTT. Translating it yields CASTPGTNTDTQYF. Full variable domain (remainder filled in from reference TRBV7-2 and TRBJ2-3): GAGVSQSPSNKVTEKGKDVELRCDPISGHTALYWYRQSLGQGLEFLIYFQGNSAPDKSGLPSDRFSAERTGGSVSTLTIQRTQQEDSAVYLCASTPGTNTDTQYFGPGTRLTVL.

Only one count was recorded for this clone. The gene calls are TRBV6-2 or TRBV6-3 and TRBJ1-6; 7 nucleotides agree with TRBD1. There are 15 residues in the CDR3. The J segment lost 4 bases and the V segment lost 4 bases, leaving 4 bases of the junction unmatched. Germline V gives CDR1 MNHEY, CDR2 SVGEGT. CDR3 protein: CASSSGTDYNSPLHF. The CDR3 bases are TGTGCCAGCAGTTCCGGGACAGATTATAATTCACCCCTCCACTTT.

Of note for this clone: Other nucleotide sequences from this sample produce the same CDR3. The chain has TRBV9 and TRBJ2-1; TRBD2 matches at 11 bases. The ends lost 2 bases at V and 0 bases at J; junction bases unmatched: 1. CDR3 length: 16 amino acids. Germline V lookup: CDR1 SGDLS, CDR2 YYNGEE. Here the CDR3 reads CASSVGTSGSYNEQFF. The CDR3 coding sequence is TGTGCCAGCAGCGTGGGGACTAGCGGCTCCTACAATGAGCAGTTCTTC.

The rearrangement uses TRBV3-1 (or the pseudogene TRBV3-2) and TRBJ1-1; maybe TRBD1 (6 bases). This CDR3 is built from 15 residues. V was pared by 3 bases and J by 0 bases, with 11 bases between. CDR1 and CDR2 from the germline V gene are LGHDT and YNNKEL (reference sequence). The CDR3, as DNA: TGTGCCAGCAGCCAGCGGGGGGCCCTGAACACTGAAGCTTTCTTT. This translates into CASSQRGALNTEAFF.

V usage is TRBV21-1 and J usage is TRBJ1-3; no check of the table's D call, TRBD1, against the DNA was made. TRBV21-1 is a pseudogene segment. CDR3 length: 15 residues. For the CDR3, the DNA is TGTGCCAGCAGCAATAGGGACAAGGCGGGAAACACCATATATTTT. Its translation: CASSNRDKAGNTIYF.

The chain combines TRBV4-3 with TRBJ2-5; D call uncertain. The CDR3 is 15 amino acids. Trimming cost V 0 bases and J 5 bases, with 13 bases left between them. Germline V CDR1 and CDR2: LGHNA, YSLEER. The CDR3 protein is CASSQDRSRSETQYF. CDR3 nucleotides: TGCGCCAGCAGCCAAGATCGGTCTAGGAGCGAGACCCAGTACTTC.

In this sample, this clone turned up a few times. The V gene is TRBV5-1, the J gene TRBJ2-2; 8 bases map to TRBD2. Losses at the gene ends were 3 bases for V and 6 bases for J; bases not matched to a gene: 13. Germline V gene data show CDR1 as SGHRS and CDR2 as YFSETQ. This CDR3 is built from 17 residues. The DNA for the CDR3 is TGCGCCAGCAGCTCCCAGTTAGCGGGATGGGGCGCCGGGGAGCTGTTTTTT. It specifies CASSSQLAGWGAGELFF.

This chain links TRBV29-1 with TRBJ1-1; 9 positions agree with TRBD1. The germline V gene encodes CDR1 SQVTM and CDR2 ANQGSEA. V gave up 4 bases and J gave up 4 bases; unmatched junction bases: 7. The CDR3 is made up of 14 amino acids. The CDR3 loop is CSVATGGASTEAFF. The CDR3 nucleotides are TGCAGCGTTGCAACAGGGGGCGCGTCCACTGAAGCTTTCTTT.

The chain carries TRBV5-4 and TRBJ1-6; 7 bases are shared with TRBD1. Germline CDR1 reads SGHNT; CDR2 reads YYREEE (reference sequence). The CDR3 covers 14 residues. The V and J ends lost 0 bases and 10 bases, in that order; junction bases with no gene match: 4. CDR3 sequence (DNA): TGTGCCAGCAGCTTGGAACAGGGGAACTCACCCCTCCACTTT. Its translation is CASSLEQGNSPLHF.

The rearrangement joins TRBV28 to TRBJ2-7, with TRBD2 identical over 10 bases. The CDR3 runs to 16 residues. The germline CDR1 and CDR2 sequences are MDHEN and SYDVKM. The trim removed 3 bases at V and 0 bases at J, leaving 5 bases unmatched. The CDR3: CASSFLAGDSSYEQYF. The CDR3 DNA sequence: TGTGCCAGCAGTTTCCTAGCGGGAGATAGCTCCTACGAGCAGTACTTC.

The CDR3 reads CASSISGRHTGELFF. CDR3 sequence (DNA): TGTGCCAGCAGCATTAGCGGGAGACACACCGGGGAGCTGTTTTTT. The J gene is TRBJ2-2, the V gene TRBV5-4; 9 bases line up with TRBD2. This CDR3 comprises 15 residues. Per the germline V gene, CDR1 is SGHNT and CDR2 is YYREEE (reference sequence). V lost 4 bases to trimming and J lost 3 bases; unmatched junction nucleotides: 4.

The chain couples TRBV7-9 to TRBJ2-3, with TRBD2 matching 10 bases. From germline, CDR1 is SEHNR and CDR2 FQNEAQ (reference sequence). J gave up 0 bases and V 3 bases, and 0 bases lay outside the gene matches. The CDR3 is made up of 15 amino acids. CDR3 loop: CASSFSGGSTDTQYF. In DNA, the CDR3 is TGTGCCAGCAGCTTTAGCGGGGGGAGCACAGATACGCAGTATTTT.

Written as DNA, the CDR3 is TGTGCCAGCAGCCAAGATAACTCAGGGGGCTACACCTTC. It yields the protein CASSQDNSGGYTF. The chain links TRBV14 to TRBJ1-2; D perhaps matches TRBD1 (5 bases). Deletions cut 0 bases from V and 8 bases from J, with 10 bases between. Germline-derived CDR1 and CDR2 are SGHDN and FVKESK. The CDR3 runs to 13 residues.

V usage is TRBV5-1 and J usage is TRBJ2-1; 7 bases are shared with TRBD2. Germline V gene lookup returns CDR1 SGHRS and CDR2 YFSETQ. V shed 5 bases and J 7 bases; nucleotides not matched to a gene: 0. This CDR3 has 11 residues. The CDR3 nucleotides are TGCGCCAGCAGGGGACTAAATGAGCAGTTCTTC. Translation gives CASRGLNEQFF.

V is TRBV28 and J is TRBJ2-1, with 7 bases that match TRBD1. The CDR3 is 17 residues long. CDR1 and CDR2 (germline): MDHEN, SYDVKM. V was pared by 5 bases and J by 7 bases, with 17 bases of the junction left unmatched. The CDR3 DNA sequence: TGTGCCAGCAGTCCCCTAGGGGACAGTACTTTTCGGAATGAGCAGTTCTTC. Amino acid sequence: CASSPLGDSTFRNEQFF.

J is TRBJ1-3 and V is TRBV7-2; D is uncertain. CDR3 size: 14 residues. Between the trimmed V and J ends, which lost 4 bases and 4 bases, there was a span of 11 bases. Germline V CDR1 and CDR2: SGHTA, FQGNSA. CDR3 sequence: CASSSRSSGNTIYF. The CDR3 coding sequence is TGTGCCAGCAGCTCTAGGTCTTCCGGAAACACCATATATTTT.

CDR3 loop: CASSQGRRAHTEAFF. In nucleotides, the CDR3 is TGTGCCAGCAGCCAAGGGAGGCGGGCCCACACTGAAGCTTTCTTT. The V gene is TRBV3-1 (or the pseudogene TRBV3-2), the J gene TRBJ1-1; no clear D. The CDR3 loop spans 15 amino acids. V dropped 1 base and J dropped 3 bases, with 12 bases sitting between them. CDR1 and CDR2 (germline): LGHDT, YNNKEL (reference sequence).

The chain links TRBV2 to TRBJ2-1; TRBD1 aligns across 10 bases. Trimming cost V 8 bases and J 6 bases; bases outside gene matches: 13. CDR3 length equals 16 residues. Germline values: CDR1 SNHLY, CDR2 FYNNEI. CDR3 protein: CASRFPDRGQPNEQFF. The DNA of the CDR3 is TGTGCCAGCCGATTCCCCGACAGGGGGCAGCCCAATGAGCAGTTCTTC.

The gene calls are TRBV7-2 and TRBJ1-1; D might be TRBD1 (6 bases). V was shortened by 4 bases and J by 6 bases, with 12 bases between the two germline ends. The CDR3 runs to 13 residues. Germline V gene sequence: CDR1 SGHTA, CDR2 FQGNSA. CDR3 sequence (DNA): TGTGCCAGCAGCTCGGGACACAACTCTGAAGCTTTCTTT. Protein product: CASSSGHNSEAFF.